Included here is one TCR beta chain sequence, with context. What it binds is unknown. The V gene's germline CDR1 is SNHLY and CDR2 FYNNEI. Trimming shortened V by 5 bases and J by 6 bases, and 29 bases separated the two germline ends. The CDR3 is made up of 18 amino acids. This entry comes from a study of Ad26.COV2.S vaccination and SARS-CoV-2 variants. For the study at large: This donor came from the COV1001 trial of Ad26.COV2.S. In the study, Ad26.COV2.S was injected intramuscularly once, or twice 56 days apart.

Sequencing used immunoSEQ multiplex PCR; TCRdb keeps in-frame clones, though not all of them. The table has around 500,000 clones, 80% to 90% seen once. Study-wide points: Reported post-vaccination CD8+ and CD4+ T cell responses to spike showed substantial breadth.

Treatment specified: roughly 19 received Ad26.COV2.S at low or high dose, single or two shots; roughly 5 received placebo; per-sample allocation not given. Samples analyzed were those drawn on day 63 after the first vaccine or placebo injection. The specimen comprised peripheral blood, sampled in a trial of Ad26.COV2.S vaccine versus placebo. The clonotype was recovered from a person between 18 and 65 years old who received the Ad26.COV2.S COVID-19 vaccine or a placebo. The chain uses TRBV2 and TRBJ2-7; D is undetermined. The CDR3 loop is CASSTEPPTFAEPSEQYF. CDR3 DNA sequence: TGTGCCAGCAGTACCGAACCGCCAACCTTCGCGGAACCCTCCGAGCAGTACTTC.